One sample yielded the 8 T cell receptor beta chains listed below, sequenced in a study of cytomegalovirus exposure and HLA in healthy donors. The PCR employed 60 Vbeta primers together with 13 Jbeta primers. Profiled with immunoSEQ multiplex PCR; TCRdb holds only in-frame clones, not every one. The sample holds some 86,000 clones; approximately 70% are singletons and the top ten take 2.1%. The sequencing input was PBMCs. These receptors originate from a man younger than 45 in good health and CMV-seronegative.

This clone was recorded a few times. The chain employs TRBV19 and TRBJ1-2; 9 bases are shared with TRBD1. The CDR3 consists of 15 residues. J was trimmed by 4 bases and V by 3 bases; bases with no gene match: 6. CDR1 is LNHDA, CDR2 SQIVND, per germline (reference sequence). CDR3 sequence reads: CASSMVVQGAYGYTF. The CDR3 DNA is TGTGCCAGTAGTATGGTGGTACAGGGGGCCTATGGCTACACCTTC. The whole variable domain, filled in from reference TRBV19 and TRBJ1-2, reads DGGITQSPKYLFRKEGQNVTLSCEQNLNHDAMYWYRQDPGQGLRLIYYSQIVNDFQKGDIAEGYSVSREKKESFPLTVTSAQKNPTAFYLCASSMVVQGAYGYTFGSGTRLTVV.

A few counts support this clone. The chain has TRBV28 and TRBJ2-7; TRBD1 matches at 10 bases. The ends lost 7 bases at V and 3 bases at J; junction bases unmatched: 6. The germline gives CDR1 MDHEN, CDR2 SYDVKM. CDR3 length: 14 amino acids. The CDR3 DNA follows: TGTGCCAGCACCTCGACAGGGGGCAACTACGAGCAGTACTTC. Residues: CASTSTGGNYEQYF.

This clone was counted between two and nine times. The gene calls are TRBV5-1 and TRBJ1-4, with 10 positions matching TRBD1. This CDR3 contains 17 residues. V trimming: 0 bases; J trimming: 4 bases; junction bases outside the gene matches: 6. The germline gives CDR1 SGHRS, CDR2 YFSETQ. CDR3 loop: CASSLAGTGVGNEKLFF. The CDR3 DNA follows: TGCGCCAGCAGCTTGGCCGGGACAGGGGTCGGTAATGAAAAACTGTTTTTT.

This clone showed up just a few times. The V and J genes are TRBV4-3 and TRBJ1-1, with D possibly being TRBD1 (6 bases). V gave up 0 bases and J gave up 0 bases, with 14 bases separating them. Looked up from germline, CDR1 is LGHNA and CDR2 is YSLEER. The CDR3 is made up of 17 amino acids. CDR3 sequence reads: CASSQDLPRGLNTEAFF. The CDR3 DNA reads TGCGCCAGCAGCCAAGATTTGCCGCGGGGGCTGAACACTGAAGCTTTCTTT.

The rearrangement uses TRBV25-1 and TRBJ2-3, with 9 bases that match TRBD2. CDR3 length equals 16 residues. The V and J ends lost 3 bases and 6 bases, in that order; junction bases with no gene match: 10. The germline V gene has CDR1 MGHDK and CDR2 SYGVNS. As DNA, the CDR3 is TGTGCCAGCAGTGATGCGAAGCGGGGGGCTAGGGATACGCAGTATTTT. Protein sequence: CASSDAKRGARDTQYF.

The chain combines TRBV5-1 with TRBJ2-7, with TRBD2 identical over 12 bases. The V segment lost 5 bases and the J segment 2 bases; nucleotides outside the gene matches: 8. From germline, CDR1 is SGHRS and CDR2 YFSETQ. The CDR3 totals 16 residues. In DNA, the CDR3 is TGCGCCAGCAGAGATAGGCCTAGCGGGGGGGCCTACGAGCAGTACTTC. This encodes CASRDRPSGGAYEQYF.

V is TRBV5-4 and J is TRBJ2-5; TRBD2 matches at 8 bases. Per germline, CDR1 SGHNT and CDR2 YYREEE (reference sequence). The ends lost 4 bases at V and 1 base at J; junction bases unmatched: 3. The CDR3 is 14 amino acids. The CDR3 nucleotides read TGTGCCAGCAGCCCCGGGGGGGTCCAAGAGACCCAGTACTTC. Protein: CASSPGGVQETQYF.

The J gene is TRBJ1-1, the V gene TRBV7-9; no clear D gene. The V gene lost 7 bases and the J gene lost 3 bases, with 12 bases spanning the gap. From germline, CDR1 is SEHNR and CDR2 FQNEAQ (reference sequence). The CDR3 totals 13 residues. CDR3 amino acids: CASTASGYTEAFF. The CDR3 DNA reads TGTGCCAGCACAGCTTCCGGGTACACTGAAGCTTTCTTT.